What follows are 7 T cell receptor beta chains derived from one specimen sequenced in a study of T cell responses to AZD1222 COVID-19 vaccine. Sequencing used immunoSEQ multiplex PCR; TCRdb keeps in-frame clones, though not all of them. There are around 120,000 clones in the sample; 88% occur only once, and 4% to 6% lies in the top ten. Here the sequenced sample was peripheral blood, taken on day 0 of AZD1222 vaccination. The source of these receptors is an adult in good health.

The chain joins TRBV7-2 to TRBJ2-3, with unresolved D. This CDR3 spans 14 amino acids. Germline values: CDR1 SGHTA, CDR2 FQGNSA. V was shortened by 0 bases and J by 4 bases, with 8 bases between the two germline ends. DNA for the CDR3: TGTGCCAGCAGCTTAGCTAGTGGGGCAGATACGCAGTATTTT. Translated, it gives CASSLASGADTQYF.

The gene calls are TRBV19 and TRBJ1-4, with a weak D call TRBD1 (6 bases). From germline, CDR1 is LNHDA and CDR2 SQIVND (reference sequence). V was cut by 3 bases and J by 7 bases, with 18 bases left in between. The CDR3 length is 16 residues. CDR3 DNA sequence: TGTGCCAGTAGTATCCAAAGGGACATTGCGCTTGAAAAACTGTTTTTT. Protein: CASSIQRDIALEKLFF.

The CDR3 DNA sequence: TGTGCCAGCAGCTTTTATAGTCAGGAATCGAGCTATGGCTACACCTTC. Protein product: CASSFYSQESSYGYTF. V is TRBV5-6 and J is TRBJ1-2; unclear D gene. The CDR3 extends over 16 amino acids. Trimming removed 2 bases from V and 4 bases from J, with 18 bases in between. The V gene's germline CDR1 is SGHDT and CDR2 YYEEEE.

The rearrangement uses TRBV19 and TRBJ2-5, with 9 bases that match TRBD2. Per the germline V gene, CDR1 is LNHDA and CDR2 is SQIVND (reference sequence). This CDR3 region has 17 residues. Germline trimming cut 3 bases from V and 1 base from J; bases unmatched to any gene: 9. The CDR3, as DNA: TGTGCCAGTAGTATGGGGATTCGGCGGGGGGGCCAAGAGACCCAGTACTTC. It is translated as CASSMGIRRGGQETQYF.

The CDR3: CASSPGANQPQHF. DNA of the CDR3: TGTGCCAGCAGTCCAGGGGCCAATCAGCCCCAGCATTTT. This sequence joins TRBV12-3 or TRBV12-4 and TRBJ1-5, with D perhaps TRBD1 (6 bases). CDR3 size: 13 residues. V lost 5 bases and J lost 3, with 8 bases in between.

V is TRBV29-1 and J is TRBJ1-1; the D is unclear. V lost 7 bases, J lost 1 base, and 10 bases lay in between. The CDR3 runs to 12 residues. The germline gives CDR1 SQVTM, CDR2 ANQGSEA. The CDR3 bases are TGCAGCGGTGGGTGGGCGAACACTGAAGCTTTCTTT. It is translated as CSGGWANTEAFF.

The chain links TRBV28 to TRBJ1-2; a possible D gene is TRBD1 (5 bases). V lost 6 bases, J lost 8 bases, and 19 bases lay in between. The CDR3 is 14 amino acids. Per the germline V gene, CDR1 is MDHEN and CDR2 is SYDVKM. CDR3 bases: TGTGCCAGCAGAGGGCCAGGCCTCTGGGGGGGCTACACCTTC. It specifies CASRGPGLWGGYTF.